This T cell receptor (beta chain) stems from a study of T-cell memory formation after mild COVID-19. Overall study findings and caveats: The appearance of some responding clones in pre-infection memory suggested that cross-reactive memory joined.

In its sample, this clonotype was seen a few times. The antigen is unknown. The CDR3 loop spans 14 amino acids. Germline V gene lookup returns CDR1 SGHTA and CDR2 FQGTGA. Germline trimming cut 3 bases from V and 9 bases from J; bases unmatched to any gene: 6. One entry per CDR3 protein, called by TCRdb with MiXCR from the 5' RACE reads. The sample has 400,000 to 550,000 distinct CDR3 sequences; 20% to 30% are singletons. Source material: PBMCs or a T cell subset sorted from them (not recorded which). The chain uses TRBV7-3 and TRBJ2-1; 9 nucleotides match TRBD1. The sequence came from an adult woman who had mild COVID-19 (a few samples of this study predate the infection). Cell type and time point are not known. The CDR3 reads CASSLGQGISEQFF. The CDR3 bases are TGTGCCAGCAGCTTGGGACAGGGTATCAGTGAGCAGTTCTTC.